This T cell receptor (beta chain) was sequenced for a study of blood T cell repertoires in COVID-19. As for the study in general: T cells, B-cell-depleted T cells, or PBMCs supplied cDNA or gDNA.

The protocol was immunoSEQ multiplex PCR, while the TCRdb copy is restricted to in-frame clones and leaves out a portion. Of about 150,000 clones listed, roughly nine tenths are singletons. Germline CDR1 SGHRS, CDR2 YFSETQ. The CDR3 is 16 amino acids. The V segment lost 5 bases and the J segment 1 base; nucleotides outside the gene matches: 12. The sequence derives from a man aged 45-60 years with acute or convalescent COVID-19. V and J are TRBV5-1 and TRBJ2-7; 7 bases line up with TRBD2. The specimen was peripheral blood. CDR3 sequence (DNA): TGCGCCAGCAGTACAATAGCGGGCACCCTTTCCTACGAGCAGTACTTC. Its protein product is CASSTIAGTLSYEQYF.